These T cell receptor beta chains were read from a single sample in a study of cytomegalovirus exposure and HLA in healthy donors. Generated by immunoSEQ multiplex PCR, the TCRdb table keeps only in-frame clones and is missing some. The table shows around 250,000 clones, with 90% occurring only once. The sequencing sample was made of PBMCs. These receptors all stem from a woman aged 25-40 years in good health and CMV-seronegative. The CDR3 runs from the conserved cysteine through the conserved F or W. A D gene is named only where the DNA matches it firmly. Where a row states a size, it is once, few, many or the class of an expanded clone; other rows omit it.

TRBV18,once,NA,TRBJ2-1,TGTGCCAGCTCACCGGATATCGGGACCTACAATGAGCAGTTCTTC,CASSPDIGTYNEQFF
TRBV7-2,NA,NA,TRBJ1-1,TGTGCCAGCAGCTTAGAAGGCAGGGAAGCTTTCTTT,CASSLEGREAFF
TRBV11-2,NA,TRBD1,TRBJ2-5,TGTGCCAGCAGCTCGATCACAGGGGGCGGATCGCGGAGGGAGACCCAGTACTTC,CASSSITGGGSRRETQYF
TRBV6-6,NA,TRBD1,TRBJ2-2,TGTGCCAGCAGTTACCCGACAGGGGGCGCTTACGGGGAGCTGTTTTTT,CASSYPTGGAYGELFF
TRBV21-1,NA,NA,TRBJ1-5,TGTGCCAGCCCGGGGAACAATCAGCCCCAGCATTTT,CASPGNNQPQHF
TRBV6-5,NA,NA,TRBJ2-3,TGTGCCAGCAGTTACGGGGGCGGGAGTGGCGATACGCAGTATTTT,CASSYGGGSGDTQYF
TRBV10-1,few,NA,TRBJ2-5,TGCGCCAGCAAAGGAGAAATTGAGAGAAGGTGGGGCGGAGAGACCCAGTACTTC,CASKGEIERRWGGETQYF
TRBV9,once,NA,TRBJ2-7,TGTGCCAGCAGCAGCGGAGAGGCCTACGAGCAGTACTTC,CASSSGEAYEQYF
TRBV28,once,TRBD2,TRBJ2-3,TGTGCCAGCAGTTTACTTCTGGCTAGCGGGGACACAGATACGCAGTATTTT,CASSLLLASGDTDTQYF
TRBV11-2,NA,NA,TRBJ2-7,TGTGCCAGCAGCCCCCGTGTTTACGAGCAGTACTTC,CASSPRVYEQYF
TRBV2,NA,TRBD2,TRBJ2-1,TGTGCCAGTGTCCCGGGACTAGCGGGAGTAGCCTACAATGAGCAGTTCTTC,CASVPGLAGVAYNEQFF
TRBV6-5,NA,NA,TRBJ2-7,TGTGCCAGCAGTTACTCGGGCGGGCGTTACGAGCAGTACTTC,CASSYSGGRYEQYF
TRBV27,NA,NA,TRBJ2-5,TGTGCCAGCATGGGGGGCTTGGGAGAGACCCAGTACTTC,CASMGGLGETQYF
TRBV4-1,NA,NA,TRBJ2-7,TGCGCCAGCAGCGCCCAGGGGCTGTCCTACGAGCAGTACTTC,CASSAQGLSYEQYF
TRBV27,once,TRBD2,TRBJ2-7,TGTGCCAGCAGTCAGGGACTAGCATTATTCGAGCAGTACTTC,CASSQGLALFEQYF
TRBV27,NA,NA,TRBJ1-1,TGTGCCAGCAGCTCCTCCGGAATGAACACTGAAGCTTTCTTT,CASSSSGMNTEAFF
TRBV9,NA,NA,TRBJ2-2,TGTGCCAGCAGCGTAGACCTAGCGAGCGGGGAGCTGTTTTTT,CASSVDLASGELFF
TRBV27,NA,NA,TRBJ1-5,TGTGCCAGTTCCGGCGGGGTGTTCGATAGCAATCAGCCCCAGCATTTT,CASSGGVFDSNQPQHF
TRBV6-5,NA,TRBD2,TRBJ2-7,TGTGCCAGCAGCGGACCGACTAGCGGGAGCCACGAGCAGTACTTC,CASSGPTSGSHEQYF
TRBV5-1,NA,TRBD1,TRBJ1-5,TGCGCCAGCAGACCCGGGACAGGGAATCAGCCCCAGCATTTT,CASRPGTGNQPQHF
TRBV10-2,NA,TRBD2,TRBJ2-2,TGCGCCAGCCAAGCGGGAGCGAGGGAGCTGTTTTTT,CASQAGARELFF
TRBV28,NA,NA,TRBJ2-7,TGTGCCAGCAGTTTATATTATGGGCGGGGCAGGGAGATGGACGAGCAGTACTTC,CASSLYYGRGREMDEQYF
TRBV2,NA,NA,TRBJ2-2,TGTGCCAGCAGTGACGAGTCTCTATCAAACGGGGAGCTGTTTTTT,CASSDESLSNGELFF
TRBV28,NA,TRBD2,TRBJ2-1,TGTGCCAGCATCTCCGACGGGAGGTCCTCCTACAATGAGCAGTTCTTC,CASISDGRSSYNEQFF
TRBV7-8,few,TRBD1,TRBJ2-7,TGTGCCAGCAGCTCCCCAGACAGGGGTGCCTACGAGCAGTACTTC,CASSSPDRGAYEQYF
TRBV5-5,NA,TRBD1,TRBJ1-4,TGTGCCAGCAGCTCACCGGGACAGTTTAATGAAAAACTGTTTTTT,CASSSPGQFNEKLFF
TRBV6-5,NA,NA,TRBJ2-1,TGTGCCAGCAGGCCGGGAAGCTCCTACAATGAGCAGTTCTTC,CASRPGSSYNEQFF
TRBV27,NA,TRBD2,TRBJ2-1,TGTGCCAGCAGTTTAGGGCTAGCGGGGTACAATGAGCAGTTCTTC,CASSLGLAGYNEQFF
TRBV5-1,NA,TRBD2,TRBJ2-1,TGCGCCAGCAGCTTGCTACTAGCGGGCGGGGGGGAGCAGTTCTTC,CASSLLLAGGGEQFF
TRBV15,NA,NA,TRBJ1-2,TGTGCCACCAGCAGACAGGGGCAGAACTATGGCTACACCTTC,CATSRQGQNYGYTF
TRBV18,few,TRBD1,TRBJ1-2,TGTGCCAGCTCAATTACGGGACAGGGAACCGATGGCTACACCTTC,CASSITGQGTDGYTF